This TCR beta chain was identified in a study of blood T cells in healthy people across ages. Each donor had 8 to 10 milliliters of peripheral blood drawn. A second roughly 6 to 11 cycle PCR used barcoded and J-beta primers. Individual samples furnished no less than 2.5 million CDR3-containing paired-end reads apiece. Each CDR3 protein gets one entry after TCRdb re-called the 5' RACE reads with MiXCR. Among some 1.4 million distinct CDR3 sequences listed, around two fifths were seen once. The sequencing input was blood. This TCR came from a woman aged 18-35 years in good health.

CDR3 sequence reads: CATSGQGSSTDTQYF. CDR3 nucleotide sequence: TGTGCCACCAGTGGACAGGGTTCTAGCACAGATACGCAGTATTTT. The chain has TRBV24-1 and TRBJ2-3; 7 positions agree with TRBD1. With V trimmed by 5 bases and J by 0 bases, 4 bases remained unmatched. CDR1 KGHDR and CDR2 SFDVKD come from the germline V gene. CDR3 length: 15 residues.